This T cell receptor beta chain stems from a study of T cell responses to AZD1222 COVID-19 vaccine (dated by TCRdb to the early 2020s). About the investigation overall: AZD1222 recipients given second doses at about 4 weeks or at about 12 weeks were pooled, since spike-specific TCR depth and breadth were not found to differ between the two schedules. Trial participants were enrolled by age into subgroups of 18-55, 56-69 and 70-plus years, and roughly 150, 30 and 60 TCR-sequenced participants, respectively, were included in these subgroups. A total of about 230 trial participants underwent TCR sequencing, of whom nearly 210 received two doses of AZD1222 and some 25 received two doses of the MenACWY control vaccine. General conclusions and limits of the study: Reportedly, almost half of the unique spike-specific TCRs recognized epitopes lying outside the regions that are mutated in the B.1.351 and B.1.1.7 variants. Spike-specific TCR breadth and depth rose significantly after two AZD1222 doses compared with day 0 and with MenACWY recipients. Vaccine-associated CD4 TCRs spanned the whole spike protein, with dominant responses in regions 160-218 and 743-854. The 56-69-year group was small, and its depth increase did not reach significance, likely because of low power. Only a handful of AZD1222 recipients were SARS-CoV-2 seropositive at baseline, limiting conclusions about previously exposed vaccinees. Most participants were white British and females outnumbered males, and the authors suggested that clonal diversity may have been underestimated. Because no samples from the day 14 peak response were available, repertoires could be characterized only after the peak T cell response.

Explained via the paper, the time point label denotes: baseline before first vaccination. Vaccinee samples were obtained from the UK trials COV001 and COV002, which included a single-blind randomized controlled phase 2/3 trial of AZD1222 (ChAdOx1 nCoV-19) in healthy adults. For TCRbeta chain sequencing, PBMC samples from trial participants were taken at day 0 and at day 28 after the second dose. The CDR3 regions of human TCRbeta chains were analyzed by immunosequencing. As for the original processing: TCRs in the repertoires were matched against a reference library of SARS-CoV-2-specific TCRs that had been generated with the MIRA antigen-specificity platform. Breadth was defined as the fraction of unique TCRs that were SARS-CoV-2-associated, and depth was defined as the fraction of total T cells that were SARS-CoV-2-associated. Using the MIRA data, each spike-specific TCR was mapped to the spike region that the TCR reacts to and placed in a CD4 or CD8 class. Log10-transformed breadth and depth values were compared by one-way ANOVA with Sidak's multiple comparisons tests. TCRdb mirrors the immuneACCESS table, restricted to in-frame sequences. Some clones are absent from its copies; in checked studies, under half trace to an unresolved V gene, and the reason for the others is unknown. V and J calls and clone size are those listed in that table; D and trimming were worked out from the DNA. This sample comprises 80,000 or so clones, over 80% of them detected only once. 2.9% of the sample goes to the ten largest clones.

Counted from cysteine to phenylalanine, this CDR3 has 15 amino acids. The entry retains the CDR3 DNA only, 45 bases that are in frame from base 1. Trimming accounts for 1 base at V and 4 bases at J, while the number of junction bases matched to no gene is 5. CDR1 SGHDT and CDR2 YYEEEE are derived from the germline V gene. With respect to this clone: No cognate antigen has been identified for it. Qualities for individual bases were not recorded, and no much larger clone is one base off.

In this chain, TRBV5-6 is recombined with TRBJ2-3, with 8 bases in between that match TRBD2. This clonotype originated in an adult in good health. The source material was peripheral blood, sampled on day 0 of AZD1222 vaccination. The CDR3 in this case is CASSLQRGIADTQYF. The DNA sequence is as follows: TGTGCCAGCAGCTTGCAGCGGGGGATCGCAGATACGCAGTATTTT.